A selection of T cell receptor beta chains follows, all from one sample in a study of T cells in Graves' hyperthyroidism and ophthalmopathy. Each CDR3 protein gets one entry after TCRdb re-called the multiplex PCR reads with MiXCR. The sample includes some 510,000 distinct CDR3 sequences, around 46% seen only once; the top ten take just over 8%. The sample comprised peripheral blood or thyroid tissue (not recorded which). These receptors originate from a woman aged 18-30 years with Graves' hyperthyroidism. The CDR3 runs from the conserved cysteine through the conserved F or W. The order of the fields is V gene, D gene, clone size, J gene, CDR3 DNA, CDR3 protein. The D gene is left open where the match is weak. Clone sizes are given selectively: once, few, many, or a class where the clone is expanded.

V: TRBV2; D: .; size: many; J: TRBJ1-4; DNA: TGTGCCAGCACTGACAGTGGGTTTAATGAAAAACTGTTTTTT; CDR3: CASTDSGFNEKLFF
V: TRBV20-1; D: TRBD1; size: once; J: TRBJ1-6; DNA: TGCAGCTTGCACTGGGGACAGGGTCGTAATTCACCCCTCCACTTT; CDR3: CSLHWGQGRNSPLHF
V: TRBV12-3/TRBV12-4; D: TRBD1; size: .; J: TRBJ1-2; DNA: TGTGCCAGCAGCCGACAGGGTGAGGACTATGGCTACACCTTC; CDR3: CASSRQGEDYGYTF
V: TRBV6-6; D: .; size: .; J: TRBJ1-4; DNA: TGTGCCAGCAGTTACAGGATATCGGATGAAAAACTGTTTTTT; CDR3: CASSYRISDEKLFF
V: TRBV7-3; D: .; size: many; J: TRBJ1-1; DNA: TGTGCCAGCAGCCCCTCGGTAGGGTTGGACGCTTTCTTT; CDR3: CASSPSVGLDAFF
V: TRBV19; D: TRBD1; size: .; J: TRBJ1-2; DNA: TGTGCCAGTAGCTTGACAGGGTTTGTTAGTGGCTACACCTTC; CDR3: CASSLTGFVSGYTF
V: TRBV29-1; D: TRBD1; size: .; J: TRBJ2-5; DNA: TGCAGCTCTCAGGAGGGGACAGGGGCTGAGACCCAGTACTTC; CDR3: CSSQEGTGAETQYF
V: TRBV10-3; D: .; size: many; J: TRBJ1-2; DNA: TGTGCCATCAGTGAGTCAAAAGGAAGCTACACCTTC; CDR3: CAISESKGSYTF
V: TRBV7-9; D: .; size: few; J: TRBJ2-5; DNA: TGTGCCAGCAGGGAAGCCGGGAGCCAAGAGACCCAGTACTTC; CDR3: CASREAGSQETQYF
V: TRBV2; D: .; size: .; J: TRBJ1-6; DNA: TGTGCCAGCAGTGATCGCACAAGGGGACCACCCCTCCACTTT; CDR3: CASSDRTRGPPLHF
V: TRBV9; D: .; size: .; J: TRBJ2-7; DNA: TGTGCCAGCAGCGAGGACGGACGCTACGAGCAGTACTTC; CDR3: CASSEDGRYEQYF
V: TRBV2; D: .; size: many; J: TRBJ1-5; DNA: TGTGCCAGCAGTACTACGGCCGTACAGCCCCAGCATTTT; CDR3: CASSTTAVQPQHF
V: TRBV10-3; D: TRBD1; size: many; J: TRBJ1-1; DNA: TGTGCCATCAGTGAGACAGGGGAGAACACTGAAGCTTTCTTT; CDR3: CAISETGENTEAFF
V: TRBV10-3; D: TRBD2; size: .; J: TRBJ2-5; DNA: TGTGCCATCAACCCTGAGGGGAGGGCCGAGACCCAGTACTTC; CDR3: CAINPEGRAETQYF
V: TRBV2; D: .; size: many; J: TRBJ2-5; DNA: TGTGCCAGCAGTGTTGCGGGATCCAGCGAGACCCAGTACTTC; CDR3: CASSVAGSSETQYF
V: TRBV24-1; D: .; size: .; J: TRBJ1-1; DNA: TGTGCCACCAGTGATTCGGGGGCACAGAACCCCGAAGCTTTCTTT; CDR3: CATSDSGAQNPEAFF
V: TRBV2; D: .; size: .; J: TRBJ1-1; DNA: TGTGCTAGGTGGGGGTCTGCCACTGAAGCTTTCTTT; CDR3: CARWGSATEAFF
V: TRBV7-9; D: .; size: many; J: TRBJ1-2; DNA: TGTGCCAGCAGCACGGACGGGAACTATGGCTACACCTTC; CDR3: CASSTDGNYGYTF
V: TRBV29-1; D: .; size: .; J: TRBJ2-7; DNA: TGCAGCGTGGAGGCTGGTAGCGCCTCCTACGAGCGGTACTTC; CDR3: CSVEAGSASYERYF
V: TRBV29-1; D: TRBD1; size: many; J: TRBJ1-2; DNA: TGCAGCGTTGCCGACAGGGTAAGAGGCTACACCTTC; CDR3: CSVADRVRGYTF
V: TRBV6-5; D: .; size: few; J: TRBJ1-2; DNA: TGTGCCAGCAGTTACGACCGGAGTTCTGGCTACACCTTC; CDR3: CASSYDRSSGYTF
V: TRBV11-2; D: TRBD1; size: .; J: TRBJ2-5; DNA: TGTGCCAGCAGCGCAGGGGGAATGAGCAATCAGCCCCAGTACTTC; CDR3: CASSAGGMSNQPQYF
V: TRBV7-6; D: .; size: .; J: TRBJ2-1; DNA: TGTGCCAGCAGCTTAGGAACTACCTACAATGAGCAGTTCTTC; CDR3: CASSLGTTYNEQFF
V: TRBV7-9; D: .; size: .; J: TRBJ2-5; DNA: TGTGCCAGCAGCCCCTCAGGGGCCCAAGAGACCCAGTACTTC; CDR3: CASSPSGAQETQYF
V: TRBV7-3; D: .; size: many; J: TRBJ1-1; DNA: TGTGCCAGCAGCTTCCAGGAAGACACTGAAGCTTTCTTT; CDR3: CASSFQEDTEAFF
V: TRBV7-9; D: .; size: .; J: TRBJ2-2; DNA: TGTGCCAGCAGCGAAGACGGGAGCGGGGAGCTGTTTTTT; CDR3: CASSEDGSGELFF
V: TRBV7-9; D: .; size: few; J: TRBJ1-1; DNA: TGTGCCAGCAGCTTATTGGGACAACCGCGGGCTTTCTTT; CDR3: CASSLLGQPRAFF
V: TRBV11-1; D: TRBD2; size: .; J: TRBJ2-3; DNA: TGTGCCAGCAGCTTAGCCCCGGGACTAGCGTCGTCAGATACGCGGTATTTT; CDR3: CASSLAPGLASSDTRYF
V: TRBV7-2; D: .; size: few; J: TRBJ2-5; DNA: TGTGCCAGCAGCGCCTGGATGAGGGAGACCCAGTACTTC; CDR3: CASSAWMRETQYF
V: TRBV29-1; D: TRBD1; size: .; J: TRBJ2-7; DNA: TGCAGCGTTGGGGCAATGACAGGGGACGAGCAGTACTTC; CDR3: CSVGAMTGDEQYF
V: TRBV29-1; D: .; size: .; J: TRBJ2-1; DNA: TGCAGCGGGGAAGATGAGCAGTTCTTC; CDR3: CSGEDEQFF
V: TRBV10-3; D: .; size: few; J: TRBJ2-7; DNA: TGTGCCAGCAGTCCACATCGGTCCGAGCAGTACTTC; CDR3: CASSPHRSEQYF
V: TRBV20-1; D: .; size: .; J: TRBJ2-7; DNA: TGCAGTGCTAGTGACGCAGGGACTGGAGGGCAGTACTTC; CDR3: CSASDAGTGGQYF
V: TRBV25-1; D: .; size: few; J: TRBJ1-2; DNA: TGTGCTGACGGGACACCGGCTAACTATGGCTACACCTTC; CDR3: CADGTPANYGYTF
V: TRBV7-8; D: .; size: once; J: TRBJ1-2; DNA: TGTGCCGGCAGCTTCGAACTTAACTATGGCTACACCTTC; CDR3: CAGSFELNYGYTF
V: TRBV7-8; D: TRBD1; size: .; J: TRBJ1-2; DNA: TGTGCCAGCAGCTTAGCGCTCGGACAGGGACGGACCTATGGCTACACCTTC; CDR3: CASSLALGQGRTYGYTF
V: TRBV6-5; D: TRBD2; size: once; J: TRBJ2-7; DNA: TGTGCCATCAGTTACTCGACTAGCGGGAGTCGGGCCTACGAGCAGTACTTC; CDR3: CAISYSTSGSRAYEQYF
V: TRBV29-1; D: TRBD2; size: .; J: TRBJ2-5; DNA: TGCAGCGTTGACGCTCTCTCCGGTGGCGGGAGAGAGACCCAGTACTTC; CDR3: CSVDALSGGGRETQYF
V: TRBV11-2; D: .; size: .; J: TRBJ2-7; DNA: TGTGCCAGCAGCACTCGACGGGCCTACGAGCAATACTTC; CDR3: CASSTRRAYEQYF
V: TRBV15; D: TRBD1; size: .; J: TRBJ1-2; DNA: TGTGCCACCAGCAGAGGACAGGGACGACTGCTCTATGGCTACACCTTC; CDR3: CATSRGQGRLLYGYTF
V: TRBV10-3; D: .; size: .; J: TRBJ2-2; DNA: TGTGCCGCGAGCGCGGTCGCCGACGACACCGGGGAGCTGTTTTTT; CDR3: CAASAVADDTGELFF
V: TRBV15; D: TRBD1; size: many; J: TRBJ1-6; DNA: TGTGCCACCAGCAGCCGACAGGGGAGCAATTCACCCCTCCACTTT; CDR3: CATSSRQGSNSPLHF
V: TRBV29-1; D: .; size: .; J: TRBJ1-1; DNA: TGCAGCGTTACGACAGGCTCGGTGGCTGAAGCTTTCTTT; CDR3: CSVTTGSVAEAFF
V: TRBV12-3/TRBV12-4; D: TRBD2; size: .; J: TRBJ2-5; DNA: TGTGCCAGCAGTTTCCCGGGGGGGGATACCCAGTACTTC; CDR3: CASSFPGGDTQYF
V: TRBV7-2; D: TRBD1; size: .; J: TRBJ2-1; DNA: TGTGCCAGCAGCCAAGCGGACAGGACCAATGAGCAGTTCTTC; CDR3: CASSQADRTNEQFF
V: TRBV7-3; D: .; size: .; J: TRBJ1-2; DNA: TGTGCCAGCAGTACAGGGTCACGTTTGGGCTACACCTTC; CDR3: CASSTGSRLGYTF
V: TRBV7-9; D: TRBD2; size: .; J: TRBJ2-7; DNA: TGTGCCAGCACCCCGGGGACTAGCGTTACCGAGCAGTACTTC; CDR3: CASTPGTSVTEQYF
V: TRBV7-9; D: .; size: .; J: TRBJ2-5; DNA: TGTGCCAGCAGCCCGGGTTCGACAGGAGGGACCCAGTACTTC; CDR3: CASSPGSTGGTQYF
V: TRBV24-1; D: TRBD1; size: .; J: TRBJ2-5; DNA: TGTGCCACCAGTGTCGACAGGGGGGCCTACAATGAGACCCAGTACTTC; CDR3: CATSVDRGAYNETQYF
V: TRBV25-1; D: .; size: .; J: TRBJ2-2; DNA: TGTGCCAGCAGCCACACGGACACTACGTACGGGGAGCTGTTTTTT; CDR3: CASSHTDTTYGELFF
V: TRBV7-2; D: .; size: .; J: TRBJ2-2; DNA: TGTGCCAGCAGCTTTGCCGGGGTTTCCGGGGAGCTGTTTTTT; CDR3: CASSFAGVSGELFF